This T cell receptor (beta chain) came from a study of T cell responses to AZD1222 COVID-19 vaccine. Study-level points and caveats: Spike-specific TCR breadth and depth grew following two AZD1222 doses. Only after the peak T cell response were repertoires sampled. Clonal diversity was possibly underestimated, and white British individuals and females predominated among donors. Vaccine-related CD4 TCRs covered spike, predominating at 160-218 and 743-854.

A word on this clone: The antigen is undetermined.

The assay was immunoSEQ multiplex PCR, and TCRdb's table has in-frame clones only and misses some. Here the sample spans around 100,000 clones, about 87% being singletons. The germline V gene encodes CDR1 SGHRS and CDR2 YFSETQ. This CDR3 has 15 amino acids. V shed 4 bases and J 0 bases; nucleotides not matched to a gene: 3. This sample comprised peripheral blood, obtained on day 0 of MenACWY control vaccination. The TCR sequence derives from an adult in good health. The chain links TRBV5-1 to TRBJ2-1, with 8 bases identical to TRBD1. In DNA, the CDR3 is TGCGCCAGCAGCATCGGACAGGGCTCCTACAATGAGCAGTTCTTC. The encoded protein is CASSIGQGSYNEQFF. Variable domain in full (rest from reference TRBV5-1 and TRBJ2-1): KAGVTQTPRYLIKTRGQQVTLSCSPISGHRSVSWYQQTPGQGLQFLFEYFSETQRNKGNFPGRFSGRQFSNSRSEMNVSTLELGDSALYLCASSIGQGSYNEQFFGPGTRLTVL.